This passage covers 18 T cell receptor beta chains from one sample sequenced in a study of shared clonotypes between healthy human individuals. Here immunoSEQ multiplex PCR was the method, and the copy in TCRdb shows in-frame clones only, minus some. The sample includes hundreds of thousands of clones, 90% to 97% of them seen just once. Sequencing input: naive CD4+ T cells sorted from blood. This sample's subset: CD45RA+ positively selected. The receptors derive from a woman aged 30 to 39 in good health.

In DNA, the CDR3 is TGTGCCAGCAGCTTTAAGTCGGGCCGGGAAGAGACCCAGTACTTC. Its translation is CASSFKSGREETQYF. The V and J genes are TRBV5-4 and TRBJ2-5; unclear D gene. Trimming took off 2 bases at V and 3 bases at J, with 14 bases between the two ends. The V gene's germline CDR1 is SGHNT and CDR2 YYREEE (reference sequence). The CDR3 totals 15 residues.

This chain links TRBV28 with TRBJ2-5; 8 bases are shared with TRBD1. Gene TRBJ2-7 matches the end of the DNA better, so the J call may be wrong. Germline assignment: CDR1 MDHEN and CDR2 SYDVKM. The CDR3 length is 14 residues. As DNA, the CDR3 is TGTGCCAGCAGTAAGACAGGGGCGACTTACGAGCAGTACTTC. Translated, it gives CASSKTGATYEQYF.

The rearrangement links TRBV6-1 to TRBJ1-1, with D possibly being TRBD1 (6 bases). Looked up from germline, CDR1 is MNHNS and CDR2 is SASEGT. CDR3 length: 18 amino acids. V lost 4 bases and J 0 bases, leaving 21 bases between the germline ends. The chain's CDR3 is CASSAGQLVLFMNTEAFF. The CDR3 DNA is TGTGCCAGCAGTGCTGGACAGCTCGTACTCTTTATGAACACTGAAGCTTTCTTT.

The chain has TRBV5-4 and TRBJ1-1; maybe TRBD1 (5 bases). The CDR3 is 15 amino acids. Trimming removed 4 bases from V and 1 base from J, with 14 bases in between. From germline, CDR1 is SGHNT and CDR2 YYREEE (reference sequence). CDR3 sequence (DNA): TGTGCCAGCAGCCGGGGCCTGACGGGGAACACTGAAGCTTTCTTT. Its protein is CASSRGLTGNTEAFF.

The CDR3 bases are TGTGCCAGCAGTTTCTCCTCGGGGACAGGGGTCTACGAGCAGTACTTC. This sequence encodes CASSFSSGTGVYEQYF. The J gene is TRBJ2-7, the V gene TRBV6-5, with 10 bases fitting TRBD1. CDR1 is MNHEY, CDR2 SVGAGI, per germline. J was trimmed by 3 bases and V by 4 bases; bases with no gene match: 9. The CDR3 runs to 16 residues.

The chain recombines TRBV11-2 with TRBJ2-5; 9 bases are shared with TRBD1. The tail of the sequence fits TRBJ2-7 better, so the J call may be wrong. Germline V gene lookup returns CDR1 SGHAT and CDR2 FQNNGV. This CDR3 is 16 amino acids long. The CDR3 protein is CASSKGVGQGSNEQYF. The CDR3, as DNA: TGTGCCAGCAGCAAAGGGGTAGGACAGGGGTCAAACGAGCAGTACTTC.

The chain combines TRBV7-2 with TRBJ2-2; D is undetermined. Germline V lookup: CDR1 SGHTA, CDR2 FQGNSA. The CDR3 is 15 amino acids. Deletions cut 3 bases from V and 5 bases from J, with 13 bases between. CDR3 sequence (DNA): TGTGCCAGCAGCTTGCGCCAATCCGGGACCGGGGAGCTGTTTTTT. Translated, it gives CASSLRQSGTGELFF.

V is TRBV4-2 and J is TRBJ1-4; D perhaps matches TRBD1 (5 bases). The CDR3 spans 16 residues. Germline V gene lookup returns CDR1 LGHNA and CDR2 YNFKEQ. Trimming took off 3 bases at V and 5 bases at J, with 16 bases between the two ends. Here the CDR3 DNA reads TGTGCCAGCAGCCAGGGGACCGGGGCCGAAAATGAAAAACTGTTTTTT. Its translation is CASSQGTGAENEKLFF.

This CDR3 is CASSQAGSRAFF. The CDR3 bases are TGTGCCAGCAGTCAAGCTGGCTCTAGAGCTTTCTTT. V usage is TRBV7-6 and J usage is TRBJ1-1; no firm D call. Germline V gene data show CDR1 as SGHVS and CDR2 as FNYEAQ. The CDR3 consists of 12 residues. The V and J ends lost 6 bases and 10 bases respectively, with 15 bases between them. The full variable domain, in which reference TRBV7-6 and TRBJ1-1 provide the parts outside the CDR3, is GAGVSQSPRYKVTKRGQDVALRCDPISGHVSLYWYRQALGQGPEFLTYFNYEAQQDKSGLPNDRFSAERPEGSISTLTIQRTEQRDSAMYRCASSQAGSRAFFGQGTRLTVV.

The V and J genes are TRBV28 and TRBJ1-5; D may be TRBD1 (6 bases). The length of the CDR3 is 14 residues. The ends were cut back, 6 bases at V and 2 bases at J, with 11 bases in the middle. In germline, CDR1 is MDHEN, CDR2 SYDVKM. The CDR3 DNA reads as TGTGCCAGCAGCCAAGGGGGGCGCAATCAGCCCCAGCATTTT. Its protein is CASSQGGRNQPQHF.

The chain is built from TRBV7-3 and TRBJ2-2; 8 positions agree with TRBD2. Germline V gene data show CDR1 as SGHTA and CDR2 as FQGTGA. The J segment lost 5 bases and the V segment lost 4 bases, leaving 9 bases of the junction unmatched. This CDR3 has 16 residues. The CDR3 DNA is TGTGCCAGCAGCTCACAGAGCGGGAGAGGAACCGGGGAGCTGTTTTTT. This sequence encodes CASSSQSGRGTGELFF.

The rearrangement links TRBV4-1 to TRBJ2-7, with D possibly being TRBD1 or TRBD2 (5 bases each). Deletions cut 4 bases from V and 3 bases from J, with 13 bases between. The CDR3 is made up of 14 amino acids. Germline values: CDR1 MGHRA, CDR2 YSYEKL. For the CDR3, the DNA is TGCGCCAGCAGCCGACCGGGACGGGACTACGAGCAGTACTTC. Translated, it gives CASSRPGRDYEQYF.

The chain is built from TRBV2 and TRBJ1-2; the D is unclear. V was clipped by 4 bases and J by 4 bases, with 7 bases between them. Germline values: CDR1 SNHLY, CDR2 FYNNEI. There are 12 residues in the CDR3. DNA of the CDR3: TGTGCCAGCAGTGGGCAGATCTATGGCTACACCTTC. Its protein is CASSGQIYGYTF.

This clone was seen once. The sample holds other DNA sequences that translate to the same CDR3. The chain joins TRBV28 to TRBJ2-7; no definite D call. CDR3 length: 11 residues. Germline V gene data show CDR1 as MDHEN and CDR2 as SYDVKM. V was clipped by 6 bases and J by 1 base, with 4 bases between them. Here the CDR3 reads CASSGSYEQYF. CDR3 sequence (DNA): TGTGCCAGCAGCGGATCCTACGAGCAGTACTTC.

This clone was found once. The chain employs TRBV28 and TRBJ1-2; TRBD1 agrees at 7 bases. The CDR3 totals 14 residues. The ends lost 4 bases at V and 10 bases at J; junction bases unmatched: 12. Germline V gene data show CDR1 as MDHEN and CDR2 as SYDVKM. CDR3 sequence reads: CASSYEGDSQYYTF. CDR3 nucleotides: TGTGCCAGCAGTTACGAAGGGGACAGTCAGTACTACACCTTC.

The V gene is TRBV4-1, the J gene TRBJ1-6; 7 bases match TRBD1. The CDR3 loop spans 15 amino acids. Trimming took 3 bases from V and 8 from J; bases not matched to a gene: 7. The germline gives CDR1 MGHRA, CDR2 YSYEKL. This CDR3 is CASSQRAGGDSPLHF. The CDR3 bases are TGCGCCAGCAGCCAGAGGGCAGGGGGGGATTCACCCCTCCACTTT.

CDR3 amino acids: CASSVSGSEYEQYF. The CDR3 coding sequence is TGTGCCAGCAGTGTTAGCGGGAGTGAATACGAGCAGTACTTC. The chain links TRBV6-1 to TRBJ2-7, with 9 bases aligning to TRBD2. The V gene's germline CDR1 is MNHNS and CDR2 SASEGT. V lost 4 bases, J lost 4 bases, and 5 bases stayed unmatched. The CDR3 extends over 14 amino acids.

V and J are TRBV7-2 and TRBJ2-7; 11 bases map to TRBD1. Germline CDR1 reads SGHTA; CDR2 reads FQGNSA. J lost 2 bases, V lost 4 bases, and 1 base had no gene match. The CDR3 totals 14 residues. The CDR3 DNA reads TGTGCCAGCAGCTGGACAGGGGGCCCCTACGAGCAGTACTTC. Its translation: CASSWTGGPYEQYF.